This T cell receptor (beta chain) was sequenced in a study of early T cells in non-severe SARS-CoV-2 infection. Whole-study context: The input, bulk RNA from unsorted whole blood, was sequenced, and chains were unpaired. Study-wide findings and caveats: Matching results from VDJdb favored anti-spike CD8 responses, leaving private and CD4 specificities undetected.

The CDR3 extends over 15 amino acids. From germline, CDR1 is SGHKS and CDR2 YYEKEE (reference sequence). V lost 1 base to trimming and J lost 6 bases; unmatched junction nucleotides: 8. The library protocol tagged individual cDNA molecules with unique molecular identifiers. MiXCR was run by TCRdb on the 5' RACE reads, yielding one entry per CDR3 protein. The data show 60,000 to 75,000 distinct CDR3 sequences, more than 8% seen once. About this clonotype itself: Its antigen is not identified.

The chain combines TRBV5-5 with TRBJ2-7, with 9 bases aligning to TRBD2. This receptor was obtained from an adult who was a healthcare worker with PCR-confirmed SARS-CoV-2 infection or an uninfected control (not recorded which). The sequencing here drew on whole blood, taken at baseline. In nucleotides, the CDR3 is TGTGCCAGCAGCTTGCATAGCGGGAGTGTTGGCGAGCAGTACTTC. Encoded protein: CASSLHSGSVGEQYF.